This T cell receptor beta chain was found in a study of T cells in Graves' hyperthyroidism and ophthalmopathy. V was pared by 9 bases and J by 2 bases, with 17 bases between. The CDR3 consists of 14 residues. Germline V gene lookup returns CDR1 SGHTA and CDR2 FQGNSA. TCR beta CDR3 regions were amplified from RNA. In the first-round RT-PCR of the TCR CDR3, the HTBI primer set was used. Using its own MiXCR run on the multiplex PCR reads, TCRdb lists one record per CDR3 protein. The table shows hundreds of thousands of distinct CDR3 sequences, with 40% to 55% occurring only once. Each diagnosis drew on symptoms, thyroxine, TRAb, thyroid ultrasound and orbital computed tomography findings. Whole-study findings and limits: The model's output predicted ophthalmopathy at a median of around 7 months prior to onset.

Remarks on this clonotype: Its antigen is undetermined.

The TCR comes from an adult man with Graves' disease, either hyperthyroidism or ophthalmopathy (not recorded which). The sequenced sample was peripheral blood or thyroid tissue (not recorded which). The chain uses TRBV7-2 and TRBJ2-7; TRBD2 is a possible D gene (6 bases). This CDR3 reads CASSSRGATYEQYF. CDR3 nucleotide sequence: TGTGCCAGTAGTAGCCGCGGGGCGACCTACGAGCAGTACTTC.